Described below is a single T cell receptor (beta chain) sequence and its context. The sample comes from a study of monozygotic twins with inflammatory bowel disease. Reprocessing the 5' RACE reads, TCRdb reports a single entry for every CDR3 protein and omits DNA. The sample's table shows approximately 400,000 distinct CDR3 sequences. Germline values: CDR1 SGHKS, CDR2 YYEKEE (reference sequence). The CDR3 runs to 16 residues. The V and J genes are TRBV5-5 and TRBJ2-6; the D call of TRBD2 rests on TCRdb alone, since no DNA is present to check it. The sample comprised blood. This receptor was identified in a human donor with ulcerative colitis or Crohn's disease, or a healthy co-twin of an affected twin (not recorded which). The CDR3 spells CASTLEGGAGANVLTF.